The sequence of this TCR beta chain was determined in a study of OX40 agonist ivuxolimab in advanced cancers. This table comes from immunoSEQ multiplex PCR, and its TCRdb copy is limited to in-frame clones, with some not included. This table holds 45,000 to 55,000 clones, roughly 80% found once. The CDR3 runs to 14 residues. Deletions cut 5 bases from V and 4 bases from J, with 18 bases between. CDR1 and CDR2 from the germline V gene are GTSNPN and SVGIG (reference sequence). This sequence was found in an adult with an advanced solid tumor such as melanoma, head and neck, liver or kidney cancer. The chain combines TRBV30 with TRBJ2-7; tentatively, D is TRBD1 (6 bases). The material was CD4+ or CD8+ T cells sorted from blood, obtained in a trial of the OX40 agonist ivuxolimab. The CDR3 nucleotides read TGTGCCTGGGTGAGACAGGCTGGGCTGTACGAGCAGTACTTC. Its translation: CAWVRQAGLYEQYF.